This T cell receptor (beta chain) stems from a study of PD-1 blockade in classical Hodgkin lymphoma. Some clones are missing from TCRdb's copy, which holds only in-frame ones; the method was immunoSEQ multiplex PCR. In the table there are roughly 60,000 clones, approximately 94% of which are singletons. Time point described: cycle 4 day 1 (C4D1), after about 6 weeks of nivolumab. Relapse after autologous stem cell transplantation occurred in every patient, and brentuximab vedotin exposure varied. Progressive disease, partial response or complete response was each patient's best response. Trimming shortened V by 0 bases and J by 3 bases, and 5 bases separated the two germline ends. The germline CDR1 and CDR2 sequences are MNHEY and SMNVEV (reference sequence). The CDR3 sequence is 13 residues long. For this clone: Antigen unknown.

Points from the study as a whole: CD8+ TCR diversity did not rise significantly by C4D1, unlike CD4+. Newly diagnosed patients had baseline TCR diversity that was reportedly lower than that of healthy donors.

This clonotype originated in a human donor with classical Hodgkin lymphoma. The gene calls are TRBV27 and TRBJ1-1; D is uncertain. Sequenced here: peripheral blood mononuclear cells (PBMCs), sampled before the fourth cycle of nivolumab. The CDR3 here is CASSLSADTEAFF. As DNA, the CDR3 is TGTGCCAGCAGTTTATCGGCGGACACTGAAGCTTTCTTT.